This entry features one T cell receptor (beta chain) sequence. The J segment lost 7 bases and the V segment lost 4 bases, leaving 14 bases of the junction unmatched. The V gene's germline CDR1 is MDHEN and CDR2 SYDVKM. The length of the CDR3 is 16 residues. This entry is derived from a study of blood T cell repertoires in COVID-19. Here immunoSEQ multiplex PCR was the method, and the copy in TCRdb shows in-frame clones only, minus some. Altogether about 260,000 clones are present, 80% to 90% being singletons, with the ten largest covering 8% to 9.5%. This clonotype originated in a woman between 45 and 65 years old who had recovered from COVID-19. The chain carries TRBV28 and TRBJ2-7; 9 bases are shared with TRBD1. What was sequenced was peripheral blood. CDR3 sequence reads: CASSSRTGARLWEQYF. CDR3 sequence (DNA): TGTGCCAGCAGTTCCAGGACAGGGGCCCGCCTATGGGAGCAGTACTTC.